The next 18 T cell receptor beta chains were all read from a single sample in a study of OX40 agonist ivuxolimab in advanced cancers. The table came from immunoSEQ multiplex PCR; TCRdb's copy has only in-frame clones and leaves some out. This sample yields 90,000 to 100,000 clones, of which roughly 83% are seen a single time; more than 1.1% belongs to the top ten. The input for sequencing was CD4+ or CD8+ T cells sorted from blood, taken in a trial of the OX40 agonist ivuxolimab. These receptors were collected from an adult with an advanced solid tumor such as melanoma, head and neck, liver or kidney cancer.

The chain has TRBV19 and TRBJ2-5; TRBD1 might be the D (6 bases). CDR1 LNHDA and CDR2 SQIVND come from the germline V gene (reference sequence). This CDR3 contains 17 residues. V was trimmed by 5 bases and J by 0 bases, leaving 19 bases between them. CDR3 nucleotides: TGTGCCAGTAGTCCCGAGGGACAACTGAATAACCAAGAGACCCAGTACTTC. Its protein product is CASSPEGQLNNQETQYF.

The chain combines TRBV5-1 with TRBJ1-2, with a possible D match to TRBD1 (5 bases). CDR1 SGHRS and CDR2 YFSETQ come from the germline V gene. This CDR3 has 13 residues. The germline V and J ends were trimmed by 0 bases and 3 bases, with 6 bases remaining between them. DNA of the CDR3: TGCGCCAGCAGCTTGGTGACAGACTATGGCTACACCTTC. Translating it yields CASSLVTDYGYTF.

V usage is TRBV6-1 and J usage is TRBJ1-1, with D maybe TRBD1 (5 bases). The CDR3 contains 15 residues. Germline-derived CDR1 and CDR2 are MNHNS and SASEGT. With 4 bases removed from V and 4 bases from J, the gap between germline ends came to 16 bases. This CDR3 reads CASSALGGGGTEAFF. The CDR3 DNA sequence: TGTGCCAGCAGTGCCCTCGGGGGGGGTGGCACTGAAGCTTTCTTT.

The chain is built from TRBV5-6 and TRBJ1-2; no clear D gene. This CDR3 contains 15 residues. Germline V lookup: CDR1 SGHDT, CDR2 YYEEEE. The ends were cut back, 4 bases at V and 5 bases at J, with 18 bases in the middle. CDR3 amino acids: CASSPNRIRIYGYTF. The CDR3 region has the DNA TGTGCCAGCAGCCCTAATAGGATAAGAATATATGGCTACACCTTC.

J is TRBJ2-3 and V is TRBV7-9, with 12 bases matching TRBD2. CDR3 size: 15 residues. Losses at the gene ends were 5 bases for V and 3 bases for J; bases not matched to a gene: 3. Per the germline V gene, CDR1 is SEHNR and CDR2 is FQNEAQ (reference sequence). The chain's CDR3 is CASSGGLAGTDTQYF. CDR3 bases: TGTGCCAGCAGCGGAGGACTAGCGGGAACAGATACGCAGTATTTT.

The chain employs TRBV6-1 and TRBJ2-5, with 8 bases identical to TRBD2. This CDR3 contains 14 residues. Looked up from germline, CDR1 is MNHNS and CDR2 is SASEGT. This chain's CDR3 is CASGSGGIQETQYF. CDR3 sequence (DNA): TGTGCTAGTGGGAGCGGGGGCATCCAAGAGACCCAGTACTTC.

The V and J genes are TRBV11-2 and TRBJ1-6, with TRBD1 as a possible D gene (5 bases). V lost 5 bases and J lost 13, with 18 bases in between. The germline V gene has CDR1 SGHAT and CDR2 FQNNGV. The CDR3 length is 14 residues. The CDR3 DNA reads TGTGCCAGCAGCCCACGGGACTGGGGAGGGCCCCTCCACTTT. Amino acids: CASSPRDWGGPLHF.

The chain joins TRBV5-6 to TRBJ2-1; 11 nucleotides align to TRBD2. The ends lost 4 bases at V and 8 bases at J; junction bases unmatched: 11. The length of the CDR3 is 16 residues. CDR1 SGHDT and CDR2 YYEEEE come from the germline V gene. CDR3 residues: CASSLNRLAGRDEQFF. For the CDR3, the DNA is TGTGCCAGCAGCCTAAACCGACTAGCGGGAAGGGATGAGCAGTTCTTC.

The chain has TRBV30 and TRBJ1-5; 8 bases align to TRBD1. The V gene's germline CDR1 is GTSNPN and CDR2 SVGIG (reference sequence). V shed 1 base, J shed 7 bases, and the junction held 3 bases outside the gene matches. The CDR3 loop spans 13 amino acids. This chain's CDR3 is CAWSATGEQPQHF. The DNA of the CDR3 is TGTGCCTGGAGTGCGACAGGGGAACAGCCCCAGCATTTT.

The chain carries TRBV7-8 and TRBJ1-1; no firm D call. Per the germline V gene, CDR1 is SGHVS and CDR2 is FQNEAQ. This CDR3 comprises 16 residues. V was pared by 5 bases and J by 1 base, with 17 bases between. The CDR3 bases are TGTGCCAGCAGCCCGGCGTCCAGCCAGGAGAACACTGAAGCTTTCTTT. It codes for CASSPASSQENTEAFF.

This chain links TRBV7-2 with TRBJ2-5, with 10 positions matching TRBD2. J gave up 1 base and V 6 bases, and 14 bases lay outside the gene matches. The CDR3 loop spans 18 amino acids. Looked up from germline, CDR1 is SGHTA and CDR2 is FQGNSA. CDR3 coding DNA: TGTGCCAGCAGTTCCCACGGGTTACTAGCGGGATTCCAAGAGACCCAGTACTTC. Translation gives CASSSHGLLAGFQETQYF. Drawing the rest from reference TRBV7-2 and TRBJ2-5, the complete variable domain is GAGVSQSPSNKVTEKGKDVELRCDPISGHTALYWYRQSLGQGLEFLIYFQGNSAPDKSGLPSDRFSAERTGGSVSTLTIQRTQQEDSAVYLCASSSHGLLAGFQETQYFGPGTRLLVL.

V gene TRBV4-2 combines with J gene TRBJ2-7; D is possibly TRBD1 (6 bases). The CDR3 extends over 14 amino acids. Germline CDR1 and CDR2: LGHNA and YNFKEQ. Trimming stripped 4 bases from V and 3 bases from J, with 13 bases between. The CDR3 sequence: CASSPRLGGYEQYF. The CDR3 DNA is TGTGCCAGCAGCCCACGCTTAGGGGGCTACGAGCAGTACTTC.

The sample holds one count of this clone. This chain joins TRBV7-8 and TRBJ2-7; 7 bases are shared with TRBD1. V shed 5 bases, J shed 5 bases, and the junction held 9 bases outside the gene matches. Germline V lookup: CDR1 SGHVS, CDR2 FQNEAQ. The CDR3 covers 14 residues. CDR3 loop: CASSPRQGADEQYF. The CDR3 DNA follows: TGTGCCAGCAGCCCCAGACAGGGTGCCGACGAGCAGTACTTC.

In its sample, this clone was seen a few times. The J gene is TRBJ2-1, the V gene TRBV7-7; 14 bases are shared with TRBD2. Trimming cost V 3 bases and J 5 bases; bases outside gene matches: 0. Germline values: CDR1 SSHAT, CDR2 FNYEAQ (reference sequence). This CDR3 spans 15 amino acids. The CDR3: CASSLGLAGDNEQFF. CDR3 in DNA: TGTGCCAGCAGCTTGGGACTAGCGGGGGACAATGAGCAGTTCTTC.

This chain uses TRBV5-1 with TRBJ1-1; D is perhaps TRBD1 (6 bases). The germline CDR1 and CDR2 sequences are SGHRS and YFSETQ. The germline V and J ends were trimmed by 1 base and 3 bases, with 10 bases remaining between them. The CDR3 consists of 14 residues. Here the CDR3 reads CASSLIRGDTEAFF. In nucleotides, the CDR3 is TGCGCCAGCAGCTTGATCAGGGGCGACACTGAAGCTTTCTTT. The complete variable domain, with remaining parts taken from reference TRBV5-1 and TRBJ1-1, reads KAGVTQTPRYLIKTRGQQVTLSCSPISGHRSVSWYQQTPGQGLQFLFEYFSETQRNKGNFPGRFSGRQFSNSRSEMNVSTLELGDSALYLCASSLIRGDTEAFFGQGTRLTVV.

The chain employs TRBV7-2 and TRBJ2-5, with D unresolved. Trimming took off 5 bases at V and 5 bases at J, with 15 bases between the two ends. Germline V CDR1 and CDR2: SGHTA, FQGNSA. There are 14 residues in the CDR3. The CDR3 coding sequence is TGTGCCAGCAGCCCGGCAGGAGTCCGGGAGACCCAGTACTTC. Its translation: CASSPAGVRETQYF.

This clone has only a few counts. The J gene is TRBJ2-5, the V gene TRBV18; 11 positions agree with TRBD2. This CDR3 is 17 amino acids long. Germline V lookup: CDR1 KGHSH, CDR2 LQKENI. Trimming at V came to 6 bases and at J to 2 bases, leaving 11 bases not matched to a gene. The CDR3 sequence is CASSLNSGLAAQETQYF. CDR3 DNA: TGTGCCAGCTCGCTTAATTCGGGACTAGCGGCTCAAGAGACCCAGTACTTC.

In its sample, this clone was seen once. The V call is TRBV4-1, the J call TRBJ2-1; 12 bases map to TRBD2. V lost 4 bases, J lost 3 bases, and 4 bases stayed unmatched. Looked up from germline, CDR1 is MGHRA and CDR2 is YSYEKL. CDR3 size: 16 residues. The CDR3 loop is CASSPVLAGGYNEQFF. The DNA for the CDR3 is TGCGCCAGCAGCCCAGTACTAGCGGGGGGCTACAATGAGCAGTTCTTC.